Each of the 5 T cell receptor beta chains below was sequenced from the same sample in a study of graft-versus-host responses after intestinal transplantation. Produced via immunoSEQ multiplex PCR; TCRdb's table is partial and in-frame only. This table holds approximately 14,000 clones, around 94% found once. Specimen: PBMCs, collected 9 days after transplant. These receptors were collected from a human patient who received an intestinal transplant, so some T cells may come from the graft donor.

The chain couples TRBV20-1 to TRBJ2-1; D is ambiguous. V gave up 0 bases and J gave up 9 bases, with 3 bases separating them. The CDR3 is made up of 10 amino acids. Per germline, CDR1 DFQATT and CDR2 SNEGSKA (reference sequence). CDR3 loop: CSAREGEQFF. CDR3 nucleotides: TGCAGTGCTAGAGAGGGTGAGCAGTTCTTC.

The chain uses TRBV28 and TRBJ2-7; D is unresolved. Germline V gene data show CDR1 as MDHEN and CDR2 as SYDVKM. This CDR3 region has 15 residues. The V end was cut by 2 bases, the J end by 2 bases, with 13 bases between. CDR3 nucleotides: TGTGCCAGCAGTTTAAGGTCGGGCTTCACCTACGAGCAGTACTTC. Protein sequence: CASSLRSGFTYEQYF.

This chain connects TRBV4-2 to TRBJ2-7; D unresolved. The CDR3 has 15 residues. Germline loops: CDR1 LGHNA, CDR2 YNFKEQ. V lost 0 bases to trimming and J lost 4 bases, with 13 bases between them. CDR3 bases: TGTGCCAGCAGCCAAGAGATAAACCTTAGGTACGAGCAGTACTTC. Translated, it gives CASSQEINLRYEQYF.

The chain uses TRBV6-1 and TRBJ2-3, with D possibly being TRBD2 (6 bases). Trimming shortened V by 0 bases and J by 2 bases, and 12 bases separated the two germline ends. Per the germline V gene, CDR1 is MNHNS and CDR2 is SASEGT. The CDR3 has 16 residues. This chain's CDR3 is CASSEAWRGNTDTQYF. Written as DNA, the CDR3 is TGTGCCAGCAGTGAAGCTTGGAGGGGTAACACAGATACGCAGTATTTT.

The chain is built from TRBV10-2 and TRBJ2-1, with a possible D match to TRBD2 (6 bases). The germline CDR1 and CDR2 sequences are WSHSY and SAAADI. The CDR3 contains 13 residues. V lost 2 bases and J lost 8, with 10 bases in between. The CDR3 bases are TGCGCCAGCAGTGAGACGGGAGCCCATGAGCAGTTCTTC. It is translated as CASSETGAHEQFF.